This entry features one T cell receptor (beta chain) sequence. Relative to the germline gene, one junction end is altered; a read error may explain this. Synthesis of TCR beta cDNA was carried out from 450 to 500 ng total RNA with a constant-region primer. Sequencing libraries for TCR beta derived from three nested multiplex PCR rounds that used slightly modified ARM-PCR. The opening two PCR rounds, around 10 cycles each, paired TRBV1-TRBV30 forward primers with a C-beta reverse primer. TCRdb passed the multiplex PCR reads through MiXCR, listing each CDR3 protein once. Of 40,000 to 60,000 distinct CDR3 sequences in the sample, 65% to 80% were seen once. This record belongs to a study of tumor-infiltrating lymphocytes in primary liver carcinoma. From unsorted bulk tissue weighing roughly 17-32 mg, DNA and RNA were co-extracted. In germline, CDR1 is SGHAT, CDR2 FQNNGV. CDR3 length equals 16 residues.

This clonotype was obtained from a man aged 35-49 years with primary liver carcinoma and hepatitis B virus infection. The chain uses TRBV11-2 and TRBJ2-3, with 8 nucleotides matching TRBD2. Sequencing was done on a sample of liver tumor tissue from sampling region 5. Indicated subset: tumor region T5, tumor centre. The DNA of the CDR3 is TGTGCTAGCAGCTTAGAGGGACTAGTGTGGATAGATACGCAGTATTTT. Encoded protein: CASSLEGLVWIDTQYF. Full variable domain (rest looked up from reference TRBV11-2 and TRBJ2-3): EAGVAQSPRYKIIEKRQSVAFWCNPISGHATLYWYQQILGQGPKLLIQFQNNGVVDDSQLPKDRFSAERLKGVDSTLKIQPAKLEDSAVYLCASSLEGLVWIDTQYFGPGTRLTVL.